These 18 T cell receptor beta chains were sequenced from one sample in a study of T cells in Graves' hyperthyroidism and ophthalmopathy. RNA transcripts provided the source from which TCR beta CDR3 regions were amplified. The TCR CDR3 was amplified in a first-round RT-PCR using the HTBI primer set. TCRdb redid the calling of the multiplex PCR reads with MiXCR, one entry per CDR3 protein. The sample holds some 460,000 distinct CDR3 sequences; 15% to 18% are singletons and the top ten take 7.5% to 9%. Material for sequencing was blood. The receptors shown here come from a woman under 30 with Graves' hyperthyroidism.

This clonotype was recorded many times. The chain recombines TRBV20-1 with TRBJ1-1, with 12 nucleotides matching TRBD1. Germline loops: CDR1 DFQATT, CDR2 SNEGSKA (reference sequence). After removal of 0 bases from V and 5 bases from J, the junction contained 7 bases not matched to a gene. This CDR3 is built from 16 residues. The CDR3 DNA follows: TGCAGTGCTAGAGATCAGGGACAGGGGGCATGGACTGAAGCTTTCTTT. It yields the protein CSARDQGQGAWTEAFF.

This clonotype was recorded at least ten times. The chain is built from TRBV10-3 and TRBJ2-5; 10 bases align to TRBD1. V trimming: 3 bases; J trimming: 4 bases; junction bases outside the gene matches: 2. The CDR3 loop spans 14 amino acids. Germline V CDR1 and CDR2: ENHRY, SYGVKD. CDR3 in amino acids: CAISERQGAETQYF. CDR3 DNA: TGTGCCATCAGTGAACGACAGGGGGCAGAGACCCAGTACTTC.

The chain combines TRBV14 with TRBJ1-2; no clear D. CDR1 and CDR2 from the germline V gene are SGHDN and FVKESK. With 0 bases removed from V and 8 bases from J, the gap between germline ends came to 7 bases. The CDR3 length is 12 residues. CDR3 bases: TGTGCCAGCAGCCAAGACATCAGGGGCTACACCTTC. Encoded protein: CASSQDIRGYTF.

This clonotype has a count of ten or more. The chain recombines TRBV7-3 with TRBJ2-7; TRBD2 matches 7 bases. The CDR3 spans 15 residues. The V gene end was trimmed by 5 bases and the J gene end by 1 base; junction bases not matched to a gene: 8. CDR1 SGHTA and CDR2 FQGTGA come from the germline V gene. This CDR3 reads CASSPFGGSSYEQYF. CDR3 bases: TGTGCCAGCAGCCCTTTTGGCGGGAGTTCCTACGAGCAGTACTTC.

This clonotype was seen at least ten times. The chain recombines TRBV5-4 with TRBJ2-3, with TRBD1 matching 9 bases. V lost 4 bases to trimming and J lost 6 bases; unmatched junction nucleotides: 15. This CDR3 contains 17 residues. Germline CDR1 reads SGHNT; CDR2 reads YYREEE (reference sequence). The CDR3, as DNA: TGTGCCAGCAGCCAAAGGAACAGGGGGCTAGGTACGGATACGCAGTATTTT. As protein: CASSQRNRGLGTDTQYF.

This clonotype was counted ten times or more. The chain has TRBV12-3 or TRBV12-4 and TRBJ2-5; a weak D match, TRBD2 (7 bases). Trimming took off 5 bases at V and 9 bases at J, with 19 bases between the two ends. This CDR3 comprises 14 residues. The CDR3 loop is CASSPMGGGGAQYF. DNA for the CDR3: TGTGCCAGCAGTCCCATGGGCGGGGGCGGGGCCCAGTACTTC.

The chain carries TRBV3-1 and TRBJ2-1; D is unresolved. The CDR3 loop spans 16 amino acids. V lost 1 base, J lost 0 bases, and 10 bases lay in between. The germline V gene encodes CDR1 LGHDT and CDR2 YNNKEL (reference sequence). The CDR3, as DNA: TGTGCCAGCAGCCAAGGGATTAGCCCCTCCTACAATGAGCAGTTCTTC. The encoded protein is CASSQGISPSYNEQFF.

This clonotype occurred many times. The genes are TRBV28 and TRBJ2-5; D gene unclear. CDR1 and CDR2 from the germline V gene are MDHEN and SYDVKM. This CDR3 contains 12 residues. The V gene lost 2 bases and the J gene lost 5 bases, with 6 bases spanning the gap. CDR3 DNA sequence: TGTGCCAGCAGTTTAAACGACGAGACCCAGTACTTC. Translating gives CASSLNDETQYF.

This clonotype has ten or more counts. V is TRBV12-3 or TRBV12-4 and J is TRBJ1-1, with 7 nucleotides matching TRBD1. This CDR3 has 11 amino acids. Here the CDR3 DNA reads TGTTCGGACAGGTCAGACACTGAAGCTTTCTTT. This sequence encodes CSDRSDTEAFF.

In this sample, this clonotype turned up many times. The V call is TRBV27, the J call TRBJ1-4, with no clear D. The CDR3 totals 14 residues. CDR1 and CDR2 from the germline V gene are MNHEY and SMNVEV (reference sequence). V dropped 3 bases and J dropped 4 bases, with 9 bases sitting between them. CDR3 nucleotide sequence: TGTGCCAGCAGTTTCGACGGACGTAATGAAAAACTGTTTTTT. Translating it yields CASSFDGRNEKLFF.

There are many counts of this clonotype. The chain employs TRBV30 and TRBJ1-1, with a possible D match to TRBD1 (6 bases). CDR1 and CDR2 (germline): GTSNPN, SVGIG (reference sequence). CDR3 length: 13 residues. Trimming cost V 1 base and J 1 base, with 7 bases left between them. CDR3 in DNA: TGTGCCTGGAGTGACAGGGCGAACACTGAAGCTTTCTTT. As protein: CAWSDRANTEAFF. The variable domain in full, with the rest retrieved from reference TRBV30 and TRBJ1-1, is SQTIHQWPATLVQPVGSPLSLECTVEGTSNPNLYWYRQAAGRGLQLLFYSVGIGQISSEVPQNLSASRPQDRQFILSSKKLLLSDSGFYLCAWSDRANTEAFFGQGTRLTVV.

V usage is TRBV29-1 and J usage is TRBJ2-1; D uncertain. V shed 6 bases and J shed 0 bases, with 9 bases lying between them. Germline-derived CDR1 and CDR2 are SQVTM and ANQGSEA. This CDR3 region has 13 residues. The CDR3 DNA is TGCAGCGTGGATTTAAGCTCCTACAATGAGCAGTTCTTC. As protein: CSVDLSSYNEQFF.

The V call is TRBV28, the J call TRBJ2-4; TRBD2 agrees at 11 bases. Germline V gene data show CDR1 as MDHEN and CDR2 as SYDVKM. With V trimmed by 1 base and J by 3 bases, 8 bases remained unmatched. The CDR3 runs 18 residues. For the CDR3, the DNA is TGTGCCAGCAGTTTATTAGCGGGAGGGCCCGGGAGCAAAAACATTCAGTACTTC. As protein: CASSLLAGGPGSKNIQYF.

On this clonotype: It may be a read error: a sequence one base away is much more abundant. The V and J genes are TRBV20-1 and TRBJ2-3; 7 bases align to TRBD2. Losses at the gene ends were 5 bases for V and 5 bases for J; bases not matched to a gene: 13. The CDR3 length is 15 residues. Germline-derived CDR1 and CDR2 are DFQATT and SNEGSKA (reference sequence). This chain's CDR3 is CSAEHWAGVVDTQYF. In DNA form, the CDR3 reads TGCAGTGCTGAACACTGGGCGGGAGTAGTAGATACGCAGTATTTT.

This rearrangement joins TRBV5-6 to TRBJ1-1; 8 bases match TRBD1. The germline V gene encodes CDR1 SGHDT and CDR2 YYEEEE. Trimming cost V 4 bases and J 6 bases; bases outside gene matches: 5. The CDR3 is 13 amino acids. Written as DNA, the CDR3 is TGTGCCAGCAGCCGGACAGGGTTTGCTGAAGCTTTCTTT. Its protein product is CASSRTGFAEAFF. Based on the CDR3 plus reference TRBV5-6 and TRBJ1-1, the full variable domain is DAGVTQSPTHLIKTRGQQVTLRCSPKSGHDTVSWYQQALGQGPQFIFQYYEEEERQRGNFPDRFSGHQFPNYSSELNVNALLLGDSALYLCASSRTGFAEAFFGQGTRLTVV.

Details on this clonotype: Sequence at one end of the junction differs from germline and may be a read error. This chain connects TRBV7-7 to TRBJ2-2; D is uncertain. CDR1 and CDR2 from the germline V gene are SSHAT and FNYEAQ (reference sequence). The CDR3 has 12 residues. The CDR3 nucleotides are TGTGCTAGCAGTGACCTCACCGGGGAGCTGTTTTTT. This codes for CASSDLTGELFF.

Ten or more counts support this clonotype. This chain uses TRBV27 with TRBJ2-7, with no clear D. The CDR3 loop spans 14 amino acids. Deletions cut 5 bases from V and 2 bases from J, with 13 bases between. From germline, CDR1 is MNHEY and CDR2 SMNVEV (reference sequence). Written as DNA, the CDR3 is TGTGCCAGCAGTCCCTCTAGGGTAGCCTACGAGCAGTACTTC. It is translated as CASSPSRVAYEQYF.

In this sample, this clonotype turned up many times. V usage is TRBV12-3 or TRBV12-4 and J usage is TRBJ1-5; no clear D gene. V lost 3 bases and J lost 5, with 11 bases in between. The CDR3 totals 14 residues. In nucleotides, the CDR3 is TGTGCCAGCAGTTTTGGCAGAGGATATCAGCCCCAGCATTTT. This codes for CASSFGRGYQPQHF.